What follows are 21 T cell receptor beta chains derived from one specimen sequenced in a study of beta chain features in type 1 diabetes (dated by TCRdb to between 2017 and 2018). Broader findings and caveats from the paper: In all four CD4+ subsets, TCRB CDR3 length was moderately but significantly shorter in type 1 diabetes patients.

These receptors' targets are unknown. Preparation of the library involved the immunoSEQ multiplex PCR assay. The entire isolated RNA was reverse transcribed using the High Capacity cDNA Reverse Transcription Kit, and thus expressed TCRB transcripts were sequenced. TCRdb obtained this table from immuneACCESS and retained in-frame rearrangements with V and J assigned. These tables miss some clones; where compared with another copy, unresolved V genes account for less than half of the shortfall, and the remainder is unexplained. The table for this sample lists about 370,000 clones; 9.6% of them were counted only once. The ten largest make up around 0.66% of the sample. Sequenced material: central memory CD4+ T cells from blood. Receptor source: a man in his thirties or forties with type 1 diabetes.

This clone has more than one count but fewer than ten. The rearrangement links TRBV27 to TRBJ1-4; D gene unclear. V lost 5 bases and J lost 14, with 9 bases in between. There are 10 residues in the CDR3. Germline V lookup: CDR1 MNHEY, CDR2 SMNVEV (reference sequence). CDR3 in DNA: TGTGCCAGCAGTGACGGTCCGCTGTTTTTT. It is translated as CASSDGPLFF.

V gene TRBV7-2 combines with J gene TRBJ1-3; a weak D match, TRBD1 (5 bases). This CDR3 has 15 residues. V lost 3 bases and J 0 bases, leaving 9 bases between the germline ends. The germline gives CDR1 SGHTA, CDR2 FQGNSA. The CDR3 loop is CASSFTGLSGNTIYF. The DNA of the CDR3 is TGTGCCAGCAGCTTTACAGGTCTCTCTGGAAACACCATATATTTT.

V is TRBV15 and J is TRBJ2-7; 7 bases agree with TRBD2. Unmatched junction bases numbered 1, after V lost 0 bases and J lost 2 bases. The germline gives CDR1 LNHNV, CDR2 YYDKDF (reference sequence). There are 14 residues in the CDR3. CDR3 DNA sequence: TGTGCCACCAGCAGAGATGGACTAGCCTACGAGCAGTACTTC. It is translated as CATSRDGLAYEQYF.

This clone showed up just a few times. V and J are TRBV6-1 and TRBJ2-7; 8 bases align to TRBD2. V shed 8 bases, J shed 2 bases, and the junction held 8 bases outside the gene matches. CDR3 length equals 14 residues. CDR1 and CDR2 (germline): MNHNS, SASEGT. CDR3 loop: CASARAGEAYEQYF. The DNA of the CDR3 is TGTGCCAGCGCCCGAGCGGGAGAAGCCTACGAGCAGTACTTC.

This clone was seen more than once but under ten times. The V call is TRBV28, the J call TRBJ2-5; 9 bases line up with TRBD2. Germline assignment: CDR1 MDHEN and CDR2 SYDVKM. The CDR3 is 14 amino acids. The V and J ends lost 6 bases and 11 bases, in that order; junction bases with no gene match: 13. CDR3 in DNA: TGTGCCAGCAGCTTGACTAGCGGCCTCCTGGAGCAGTACTTC. This encodes CASSLTSGLLEQYF.

The J gene is TRBJ2-2, the V gene TRBV5-6; possible D gene TRBD1, 6 bases. With 1 base removed from V and 6 bases from J, the gap between germline ends came to 13 bases. This CDR3 spans 15 amino acids. Per germline, CDR1 SGHDT and CDR2 YYEEEE. CDR3 protein: CASSLLQGDAGELFF. For the CDR3, the DNA is TGTGCCAGCAGCTTGTTACAGGGTGACGCCGGGGAGCTGTTTTTT.

This clone has only a few counts. This chain connects TRBV6-5 to TRBJ2-4; 10 positions match TRBD2. The germline V gene has CDR1 MNHEY and CDR2 SVGAGI. Losses at the gene ends were 6 bases for V and 3 bases for J; bases not matched to a gene: 5. The CDR3 extends over 15 amino acids. CDR3 sequence (DNA): TGTGCCAGCAGCCTAGCGGGAGCGGGCAAAAACATTCAGTACTTC. Translation: CASSLAGAGKNIQYF.

This chain uses TRBV7-2 with TRBJ2-7; the D gene is possibly TRBD2 (5 bases). V was cut by 5 bases and J by 3 bases, with 14 bases left in between. Looked up from germline, CDR1 is SGHTA and CDR2 is FQGNSA. The CDR3 covers 14 residues. CDR3 nucleotide sequence: TGTGCCAGCAGCATACGAGACGAGGGCTACGAGCAGTACTTC. Amino acids: CASSIRDEGYEQYF.

This clone was picked up many times. This chain uses TRBV7-8 with TRBJ1-5, with D hard to call. Germline loops: CDR1 SGHVS, CDR2 FQNEAQ. The CDR3 is 15 residues long. With 5 bases removed from V and 2 bases from J, the gap between germline ends came to 13 bases. This CDR3 reads CASSTDAWGNQPQHF. The CDR3 DNA follows: TGTGCCAGCAGCACAGACGCATGGGGCAATCAGCCCCAGCATTTT.

This clone was recorded a few times. V usage is TRBV6-1 and J usage is TRBJ2-1, with D hard to call. CDR1 is MNHNS, CDR2 SASEGT, per germline. The CDR3 runs 13 residues. V dropped 5 bases and J dropped 2 bases, with 7 bases sitting between them. The CDR3 nucleotides are TGTGCCAGCAGTCCGAGGCCCTACAATGAGCAGTTCTTC. Translated, it gives CASSPRPYNEQFF.

This clone was detected only a few times. The V and J genes are TRBV11-3 and TRBJ2-3; TRBD2 matches 7 bases. The J segment lost 2 bases and the V segment lost 0 bases, leaving 8 bases of the junction unmatched. The germline CDR1 and CDR2 sequences are SGHNT and YENEEA. CDR3 length: 17 residues. This chain's CDR3 is CASSLDGASGFTDTQYF. In DNA form, the CDR3 reads TGTGCCAGCAGCTTAGATGGGGCTAGCGGATTCACAGATACGCAGTATTTT.

CDR3 residues: CASTRGAASSYEQYF. CDR3 nucleotide sequence: TGTGCCAGCACGCGGGGGGCGGCGAGCTCCTACGAGCAGTACTTC. The chain is built from TRBV2 and TRBJ2-7, with TRBD2 matching over 8 bases. Germline V gives CDR1 SNHLY, CDR2 FYNNEI. CDR3 size: 15 residues. V was clipped by 7 bases and J by 0 bases; unmatched bases: 8.

The chain employs TRBV7-2 and TRBJ2-2; D is possibly TRBD2 (5 bases). The V and J ends lost 2 bases and 1 base respectively, with 8 bases between them. This CDR3 has 15 amino acids. CDR1 SGHTA and CDR2 FQGNSA come from the germline V gene. This chain's CDR3 is CASSLRRQNTGELFF. As DNA, the CDR3 is TGTGCCAGCAGCTTAAGGAGGCAGAACACCGGGGAGCTGTTTTTT.

This clone was recorded at least ten times. The genes are TRBV11-2 and TRBJ2-7; D is undetermined. CDR3 length equals 11 residues. Trimming left V 5 bases short and J 9 bases short, with 11 bases between. CDR1 and CDR2 from the germline V gene are SGHAT and FQNNGV. Written as DNA, the CDR3 is TGTGCCAGCAGCCTAGTGGGTGTGCAGTACTTC. Protein sequence: CASSLVGVQYF.

The rearrangement joins TRBV9 to TRBJ2-7; a weak D match, TRBD2 (5 bases). V lost 0 bases and J 0 bases, leaving 7 bases between the germline ends. CDR1 and CDR2 (germline): SGDLS, YYNGEE. This CDR3 comprises 14 residues. The CDR3 coding sequence is TGTGCCAGCAGCGTAGGGCTAGCCTCCTACGAGCAGTACTTC. Encoded protein: CASSVGLASYEQYF.

This clone was detected a few times. This chain connects TRBV29-1 to TRBJ1-4, with TRBD1 matching over 9 bases. The CDR3 has 14 amino acids. V trimming: 7 bases; J trimming: 5 bases; junction bases outside the gene matches: 8. Germline assignment: CDR1 SQVTM and CDR2 ANQGSEA. The CDR3 loop reads CSAWRGQGNEKLFF. CDR3 nucleotides: TGCAGCGCCTGGCGGGGACAGGGAAATGAAAAACTGTTTTTT.

The gene calls are TRBV7-9 and TRBJ2-2; D is undetermined. Trimming cost V 5 bases and J 6 bases, with 7 bases left between them. CDR1 and CDR2 from the germline V gene are SEHNR and FQNEAQ (reference sequence). This CDR3 has 12 amino acids. Here the CDR3 DNA reads TGTGCCAGCAGCCAATCCCCCGGGGAGCTGTTTTTT. Protein sequence: CASSQSPGELFF. Variable domain in full (rest from reference TRBV7-9 and TRBJ2-2): DTGVSQNPRHKITKRGQNVTFRCDPISEHNRLYWYRQTLGQGPEFLTYFQNEAQLEKSRLLSDRFSAERPKGSFSTLEIQRTEQGDSAMYLCASSQSPGELFFGEGSRLTVL.

This clone occurred a few times. V is TRBV7-9 and J is TRBJ2-1; D not certain. There are 14 residues in the CDR3. Germline V lookup: CDR1 SEHNR, CDR2 FQNEAQ (reference sequence). Trimming took 4 bases from V and 0 from J, leaving 7 bases between them. CDR3 DNA sequence: TGTGCCAGCAGCTCCCTCGGCTCCTACAATGAGCAGTTCTTC. This codes for CASSSLGSYNEQFF.

This clone was detected only a few times. This sequence joins TRBV27 and TRBJ1-5; 8 bases fit TRBD1. V lost 10 bases, J lost 2 bases, and 4 bases stayed unmatched. There are 13 residues in the CDR3. The V gene's germline CDR1 is MNHEY and CDR2 SMNVEV (reference sequence). This CDR3 is CATGGQGNQPQHF. CDR3 DNA: TGTGCCACCGGGGGACAGGGCAATCAGCCCCAGCATTTT.

This clone was detected a few times. This chain joins TRBV4-3 and TRBJ1-2; D gene unclear. Germline V gene data show CDR1 as LGHNA and CDR2 as YSLEER. Between the trimmed V and J ends, which lost 0 bases and 6 bases, there was a span of 11 bases. The length of the CDR3 is 14 residues. The CDR3 protein is CASSQEMNGNGYTF. CDR3 nucleotides: TGCGCCAGCAGCCAAGAAATGAATGGGAATGGCTACACCTTC.

This clone has more than one count but fewer than ten. The gene calls are TRBV5-1 and TRBJ1-1; weak D call: TRBD1 (5 bases). Germline V gene data show CDR1 as SGHRS and CDR2 as YFSETQ. CDR3 length equals 15 residues. The V end was cut by 6 bases, the J end by 4 bases, with 19 bases between. CDR3 loop: CASIGGSGSITEAFF. The CDR3, as DNA: TGCGCCAGCATAGGCGGGTCAGGGAGTATCACTGAAGCTTTCTTT. The variable domain in full, with the rest retrieved from reference TRBV5-1 and TRBJ1-1, is KAGVTQTPRYLIKTRGQQVTLSCSPISGHRSVSWYQQTPGQGLQFLFEYFSETQRNKGNFPGRFSGRQFSNSRSEMNVSTLELGDSALYLCASIGGSGSITEAFFGQGTRLTVV.